This TCR beta chain was retrieved from a study of cytomegalovirus exposure and HLA in healthy donors. A multiplex PCR was run with 60 Vbeta primers and 13 Jbeta primers. Profiling relied on immunoSEQ multiplex PCR, and the TCRdb table lists in-frame clones only, not all of them. The data show around 130,000 clones, with about 80% seen just once and about 4% held by the top ten. Trimming took 3 bases from V and 4 from J, leaving 15 bases between them. This CDR3 spans 15 amino acids. Germline V gene sequence: CDR1 SGHTA, CDR2 FQGNSA. This rearrangement joins TRBV7-2 to TRBJ2-5; D perhaps matches TRBD2 (6 bases). The specimen sequenced was PBMCs. The sequence was obtained from a woman aged 40 to 50 in good health and CMV-seronegative. The CDR3 DNA follows: TGTGCCAGCAGCTTGGAGAGCGGAGGGCGAGAGACCCAGTACTTC. Translating it yields CASSLESGGRETQYF.